What follows is one TCR beta chain and its context. Germline V lookup: CDR1 LGHNA, CDR2 YNFKEQ. V was shortened by 4 bases and J by 3 bases, with 13 bases between the two germline ends. The length of the CDR3 is 14 residues. This specimen comes from a study of blood T cells in healthy people across ages. It was with a sample-barcoded 5' primer and a J-beta primer mix that a second PCR of roughly 6 to 12 cycles was run. From the 5' RACE reads, TCRdb called clonotypes with MiXCR, one entry per CDR3 protein. Seen here are fewer than 2,000,000 distinct CDR3 sequences, around 40% observed once, and the top ten hold 23%.

Input material: blood. The chain is built from TRBV4-2 and TRBJ2-7; D gene unclear. The TCR comes from a human donor in good health. The CDR3, as DNA: TGTGCCAGCAGCCTGACTCCCAAAGACTACGAGCAGTACTTC. It yields the protein CASSLTPKDYEQYF.